These 4 T cell receptor beta chains were sequenced from one sample in a study of blood T cell repertoires in COVID-19. Clones were sequenced by immunoSEQ multiplex PCR, and TCRdb holds only the in-frame ones, with some missing. The data show fewer than 300,000 clones, around 81% seen once. Sequenced material: peripheral blood. These receptor sequences come from a woman aged 55-69 years with active or convalescent COVID-19.

The rearrangement joins TRBV27 to TRBJ1-2; 8 nucleotides match TRBD1. Trimming cost V 4 bases and J 2 bases; bases outside gene matches: 6. Germline CDR1 is MNHEY and CDR2 is SMNVEV (reference sequence). This CDR3 spans 15 amino acids. The CDR3 sequence is CASSSGQGRNYGYTF. The CDR3 coding sequence is TGTGCCAGCAGTTCCGGACAGGGCCGCAACTATGGCTACACCTTC.

This CDR3 reads CASSLFLERGAYNEQFF. The CDR3 coding sequence is TGTGCCAGCAGCTTGTTTCTCGAGCGGGGGGCTTACAATGAGCAGTTCTTC. The rearrangement links TRBV5-6 to TRBJ2-1, with 9 bases lining up with TRBD2. This CDR3 is 17 amino acids long. The V and J ends lost 1 base and 4 bases, in that order; junction bases with no gene match: 9. The V gene's germline CDR1 is SGHDT and CDR2 YYEEEE.

The rearrangement uses TRBV19 and TRBJ2-2; the D gene is possibly TRBD2 (5 bases). Trimming left V 5 bases short and J 4 bases short, with 11 bases between. The CDR3 extends over 14 amino acids. Germline assignment: CDR1 LNHDA and CDR2 SQIVND (reference sequence). This CDR3 reads CASSEGVGTGELFF. In nucleotides, the CDR3 is TGTGCCAGTAGTGAGGGCGTGGGCACCGGGGAGCTGTTTTTT.

This chain uses TRBV27 with TRBJ1-1; D might be TRBD1 (6 bases). The ends were cut back, 4 bases at V and 6 bases at J, with 12 bases in the middle. The CDR3 spans 13 residues. Per the germline V gene, CDR1 is MNHEY and CDR2 is SMNVEV (reference sequence). CDR3 DNA sequence: TGTGCCAGCAGTTGGGGCAGGGGAGCTGAAGCTTTCTTT. Translated: CASSWGRGAEAFF.